This entry lists 27 T cell receptor beta chains sequenced from one sample in a study of beta chain features in type 1 diabetes. Whole-study findings and limits: Shorter TCRB CDR3s, moderately but significantly so, marked every one of the four CD4+ subsets in Type 1 diabetes patients.

The isolated RNA, all of it, was reverse transcribed, so expressed TCRB transcripts were what got sequenced. Method: immunoSEQ multiplex PCR; TCRdb's copy keeps in-frame clones and lacks some. The data contain some 660,000 clones, around 15% of them singletons. These receptors' antigens are unknown. Sequencing was carried out using naive CD4+ T cells from blood. Every receptor here comes from a man between 18 and 35 years old with type 1 diabetes.

The V and J genes are TRBV27 and TRBJ1-2; D perhaps matches TRBD1 (6 bases). CDR1 and CDR2 (germline): MNHEY, SMNVEV (reference sequence). Between the trimmed V and J ends, which lost 2 bases and 8 bases, there was a span of 15 bases. CDR3 length equals 14 residues. CDR3 sequence: CASSLGFQGSGYTF. The CDR3 DNA reads as TGTGCCAGCAGTTTAGGCTTTCAGGGGAGCGGCTACACCTTC.

This clone has just a few counts. The J gene is TRBJ2-2, the V gene TRBV7-2, with D possibly matching TRBD2 (6 bases). From germline, CDR1 is SGHTA and CDR2 FQGNSA. Trimming cost V 5 bases and J 3 bases, with 10 bases left between them. CDR3 length: 14 residues. CDR3 amino acids: CASSLTGDTGELFF. CDR3 nucleotide sequence: TGTGCCAGCAGCCTTACGGGAGACACCGGGGAGCTGTTTTTT.

The chain uses TRBV7-2 and TRBJ2-7, with TRBD1 identical over 9 bases. The trim removed 4 bases at V and 1 base at J, leaving 5 bases unmatched. The CDR3 is 15 amino acids. Germline CDR1 reads SGHTA; CDR2 reads FQGNSA. CDR3 coding DNA: TGTGCCAGCAGCTCCGCCGGGACAGGGTCCTACGAGCAGTACTTC. This encodes CASSSAGTGSYEQYF.

This clone was counted between two and nine times. This chain links TRBV5-4 with TRBJ1-2, with unresolved D. The length of the CDR3 is 13 residues. Trimming removed 4 bases from V and 2 bases from J, with 9 bases in between. Per germline, CDR1 SGHNT and CDR2 YYREEE (reference sequence). Written as DNA, the CDR3 is TGTGCCAGCAGCCCCCGTACGAACTATGGCTACACCTTC. It translates to CASSPRTNYGYTF.

The chain links TRBV29-1 to TRBJ1-1; 7 bases fit TRBD1. The germline V gene has CDR1 SQVTM and CDR2 ANQGSEA. The V segment lost 5 bases and the J segment 10 bases; nucleotides outside the gene matches: 10. The CDR3 has 12 residues. The CDR3 loop reads CSVPNRGLGAFF. CDR3 in DNA: TGCAGCGTTCCAAACAGGGGCCTGGGAGCTTTCTTT.

This chain uses TRBV10-3 with TRBJ2-1; 9 nucleotides agree with TRBD2. Per germline, CDR1 ENHRY and CDR2 SYGVKD. The CDR3 sequence is 14 residues long. The J segment lost 2 bases and the V segment lost 11 bases, leaving 7 bases of the junction unmatched. CDR3 loop: CAVRQREAYNEQFF. Written as DNA, the CDR3 is TGTGCCGTTCGCCAGCGGGAGGCCTACAATGAGCAGTTCTTC.

This clone occurred a few times. V gene TRBV5-1 combines with J gene TRBJ1-6; 8 nucleotides agree with TRBD1. V lost 3 bases and J lost 5; bases outside the gene matches: 4. CDR3 length equals 15 residues. CDR1 is SGHRS, CDR2 YFSETQ, per germline. The chain's CDR3 is CASSSGQGNNSPLHF. As DNA, the CDR3 is TGCGCCAGCAGCTCCGGACAGGGTAATAATTCACCCCTCCACTTT.

This clone has more than one count but fewer than ten. The rearrangement joins TRBV5-1 to TRBJ1-1; possibly TRBD1 for D (5 bases). This CDR3 has 13 residues. V dropped 3 bases and J dropped 6 bases, with 12 bases sitting between them. CDR1 and CDR2 (germline): SGHRS, YFSETQ. For the CDR3, the DNA is TGCGCCAGCAGCTCCGACGGGGGGTCTGAAGCTTTCTTT. Translated, it gives CASSSDGGSEAFF.

The table lists this clone with a few counts. This chain connects TRBV10-3 to TRBJ2-3, with TRBD1 matching over 7 bases. Unmatched junction bases numbered 13, after V lost 5 bases and J lost 2 bases. CDR1 ENHRY and CDR2 SYGVKD come from the germline V gene. The CDR3 runs 17 residues. The CDR3 region is CAISSPGTDPFTDTQYF. CDR3 sequence (DNA): TGTGCCATCAGTTCTCCCGGGACAGATCCTTTCACAGATACGCAGTATTTT.

The chain combines TRBV30 with TRBJ2-3; D is unclear. Trimming pared 4 bases from V and 5 bases from J, leaving 7 bases between. This CDR3 spans 11 amino acids. Germline assignment: CDR1 GTSNPN and CDR2 SVGIG (reference sequence). DNA of the CDR3: TGTGCCTGGACTATCTTAGATACGCAGTATTTT. Its protein product is CAWTILDTQYF.

As regards this clone: Other nucleotide sequences from this sample produce the same CDR3. The V and J genes are TRBV18 and TRBJ2-5, with 7 bases fitting TRBD1. Germline trimming cut 3 bases from V and 3 bases from J; bases unmatched to any gene: 1. This CDR3 has 13 amino acids. CDR1 is KGHSH and CDR2 is LQKENI in the germline V gene. CDR3 sequence: CASSPGQEETQYF. The CDR3 coding sequence is TGTGCCAGCTCACCTGGACAGGAAGAGACCCAGTACTTC.

This clone was counted a few times. The sample contains more than one DNA sequence encoding this CDR3. The chain links TRBV30 to TRBJ1-3; D remains unclear. The V and J ends lost 0 bases and 0 bases respectively, with 3 bases between them. CDR3 length equals 13 residues. Germline lookup yields CDR1 GTSNPN and CDR2 SVGIG (reference sequence). CDR3 DNA sequence: TGTGCCTGGAGTGTCATCTCTGGAAACACCATATATTTT. It is translated as CAWSVISGNTIYF.

This clone came up a few times. The chain uses TRBV6-6 and TRBJ2-3; D tentatively reads TRBD1 or TRBD2 (6 bases each). V gave up 0 bases and J gave up 3 bases, with 10 bases separating them. Germline CDR1 MNHNY, CDR2 SVGAGI (reference sequence). CDR3 length: 15 residues. The CDR3 spells CASSYSRGVTDTQYF. The CDR3 bases are TGTGCCAGCAGTTACTCGAGGGGGGTAACAGATACGCAGTATTTT.

The rearrangement uses TRBV5-6 and TRBJ2-3; no definite D call. Germline V gene data show CDR1 as SGHDT and CDR2 as YYEEEE. There are 13 residues in the CDR3. Between the trimmed V and J ends, which lost 0 bases and 6 bases, there was a span of 8 bases. The CDR3 spells CASSLVGLDTQYF. The CDR3 DNA is TGTGCCAGCAGCTTGGTAGGCCTGGATACGCAGTATTTT. The full variable domain, rest sourced from reference TRBV5-6 and TRBJ2-3, is DAGVTQSPTHLIKTRGQQVTLRCSPKSGHDTVSWYQQALGQGPQFIFQYYEEEERQRGNFPDRFSGHQFPNYSSELNVNALLLGDSALYLCASSLVGLDTQYFGPGTRLTVL.

This clone appeared a few times. The chain couples TRBV9 to TRBJ2-5, with D possibly matching TRBD1 (6 bases). Germline-derived CDR1 and CDR2 are SGDLS and YYNGEE. The CDR3 has 14 amino acids. The V end lost 3 bases, the J end lost 3 bases, and 12 bases lay between the germline ends. CDR3 in amino acids: CASSAQGTEETQYF. CDR3 sequence (DNA): TGTGCCAGCAGCGCCCAGGGGACGGAAGAGACCCAGTACTTC.

This clone turned up a few times. The J gene is TRBJ2-6, the V gene TRBV6-5; D is ambiguous. The V end lost 6 bases, the J end lost 1 base, and 4 bases lay between the germline ends. This CDR3 contains 13 residues. From germline, CDR1 is MNHEY and CDR2 SVGAGI. The DNA for the CDR3 is TGTGCCAGCAGACAATCTGGGGCCAACGTCCTGACTTTC. As protein: CASRQSGANVLTF.

This clone was counted only a few times. CDR3 protein: CAWSVQGRAFF. The CDR3 DNA reads TGTGCCTGGAGTGTACAGGGTCGGGCTTTCTTT. The chain couples TRBV30 to TRBJ1-1; D is possibly TRBD1 (6 bases). Trimming took 0 bases from V and 11 from J, leaving 10 bases between them. CDR1 and CDR2 (germline): GTSNPN, SVGIG (reference sequence). The CDR3 consists of 11 residues. Full variable domain (outside the CDR3, taken from reference TRBV30 and TRBJ1-1): SQTIHQWPATLVQPVGSPLSLECTVEGTSNPNLYWYRQAAGRGLQLLFYSVGIGQISSEVPQNLSASRPQDRQFILSSKKLLLSDSGFYLCAWSVQGRAFFGQGTRLTVV.

The rearrangement joins TRBV18 to TRBJ2-2; 7 nucleotides agree with TRBD2. The germline gives CDR1 KGHSH, CDR2 LQKENI. The CDR3 extends over 15 amino acids. After removal of 2 bases from V and 3 bases from J, the junction contained 3 bases not matched to a gene. CDR3 sequence: CASSPGREDTGELFF. As DNA, the CDR3 is TGTGCCAGCTCACCAGGGAGGGAAGACACCGGGGAGCTGTTTTTT.

This clone came up a few times. The V gene is TRBV15, the J gene TRBJ2-5; 12 nucleotides line up with TRBD2. The CDR3 loop spans 16 amino acids. CDR1 and CDR2 (germline): LNHNV, YYDKDF (reference sequence). The V and J ends lost 4 bases and 0 bases, in that order; junction bases with no gene match: 3. The CDR3 DNA reads as TGTGCCACCAGCACCCGGACTAGCGGGGACCAAGAGACCCAGTACTTC. It codes for CATSTRTSGDQETQYF.

This clone was found a few times. This chain connects TRBV7-2 to TRBJ2-7, with D maybe TRBD2 (6 bases). Looked up from germline, CDR1 is SGHTA and CDR2 is FQGNSA. The CDR3 spans 16 residues. Trimming took off 1 base at V and 9 bases at J, with 22 bases between the two ends. CDR3 protein: CASSLEPGLSRSRQYF. For the CDR3, the DNA is TGTGCCAGCAGCTTAGAGCCGGGACTTTCCCGAAGTCGGCAGTACTTC.

This clone appeared a few times. The gene calls are TRBV6-5 and TRBJ2-1; TRBD1 matches at 10 bases. Germline CDR1 and CDR2: MNHEY and SVGAGI. The CDR3 sequence is 15 residues long. J gave up 5 bases and V 6 bases, and 7 bases lay outside the gene matches. CDR3 in amino acids: CASRQDRGEHNEQFF. CDR3 coding DNA: TGTGCCAGCAGGCAGGACAGGGGGGAACACAATGAGCAGTTCTTC.

This clone was counted between two and nine times. This chain joins TRBV4-1 and TRBJ2-6, with 7 bases identical to TRBD1. Germline values: CDR1 MGHRA, CDR2 YSYEKL. This CDR3 spans 17 amino acids. V shed 4 bases and J 0 bases; nucleotides not matched to a gene: 6. The CDR3 sequence: CASSLQTGSSGANVLTF. Here the CDR3 DNA reads TGCGCCAGCAGCCTCCAGACAGGGAGCTCTGGGGCCAACGTCCTGACTTTC.

This clone has only a few counts. CDR3 in DNA: TGTGCCAGCAGCCAAGGATTCGGCAGCTCCTACGAGCAGTACTTC. Translated, it gives CASSQGFGSSYEQYF. The chain employs TRBV14 and TRBJ2-7, with D unclear. Trimming stripped 1 base from V and 0 bases from J, with 10 bases between. The CDR3 covers 15 residues. The germline V gene encodes CDR1 SGHDN and CDR2 FVKESK.

This clone was seen a few times. The same CDR3 can be traced to other DNA sequences in this sample. The chain carries TRBV20-1 and TRBJ2-7, with unresolved D. Trimming shortened V by 2 bases and J by 7 bases, and 9 bases separated the two germline ends. This CDR3 is 11 amino acids long. Germline V lookup: CDR1 DFQATT, CDR2 SNEGSKA (reference sequence). The CDR3 loop is CSARPLYEQYF. Here the CDR3 DNA reads TGCAGTGCTAGACCGCTTTATGAGCAGTACTTC.

The rearrangement joins TRBV5-1 to TRBJ1-1; D is undetermined. Germline V gene lookup returns CDR1 SGHRS and CDR2 YFSETQ. The CDR3 runs to 13 residues. V gave up 5 bases and J gave up 6 bases, with 14 bases separating them. In nucleotides, the CDR3 is TGCGCCAGCAGGATTGGCACTAACGCTGAAGCTTTCTTT. Translation: CASRIGTNAEAFF.

This clone was seen a few times. This chain connects TRBV9 to TRBJ1-2; no firm D call. This CDR3 contains 13 residues. Germline loops: CDR1 SGDLS, CDR2 YYNGEE. Deletions cut 4 bases from V and 2 bases from J, with 9 bases between. The CDR3 here is CASSPQTNYGYTF. For the CDR3, the DNA is TGTGCCAGCAGCCCTCAGACAAACTATGGCTACACCTTC. Combining the CDR3 with reference TRBV9 and TRBJ1-2 gives the whole variable domain DSGVTQTPKHLITATGQRVTLRCSPRSGDLSVYWYQQSLDQGLQFLIQYYNGEERAKGNILERFSAQQFPDLHSELNLSSLELGDSALYFCASSPQTNYGYTFGSGTRLTVV.

Only a few counts were recorded for this clone. V gene TRBV28 combines with J gene TRBJ1-1; D gene ambiguous. CDR1 is MDHEN and CDR2 is SYDVKM in the germline V gene. V was pared by 8 bases and J by 1 base, with 11 bases between. This CDR3 is built from 13 residues. As DNA, the CDR3 is TGTGCCAGCGAAGGGAGGGAGAACACTGAAGCTTTCTTT. It codes for CASEGRENTEAFF. Full variable domain (missing parts from reference TRBV28 and TRBJ1-1): DVKVTQSSRYLVKRTGEKVFLECVQDMDHENMFWYRQDPGLGLRLIYFSYDVKMKEKGDIPEGYSVSREKKERFSLILESASTNQTSMYLCASEGRENTEAFFGQGTRLTVV.